Here is one T cell receptor beta chain with its context. Its antigen is as yet unknown. This record belongs to a study of cytomegalovirus exposure and HLA in healthy donors. Overall study context: The same platform as the 666 first-cohort repertoires was used for the 100 to 150 validation repertoires, a later analysis reported.

Deletions cut 0 bases from V and 8 bases from J, with 10 bases between. This CDR3 is 14 amino acids long. Germline lookup yields CDR1 LNHNV and CDR2 YYDKDF (reference sequence). Repertoires were generated with immunoSEQ multiplex PCR, while TCRdb's copy carries only in-frame clones and drops some. This sample has 200,000 or so clones, with roughly 84% found just once. The donors formed part of the approximately 130-subject validation cohort, distinct from the approximately 670-subject first cohort. The study, taken as a whole, reports: The finding came from a later analysis; first-cohort TCR clusters tended to co-occur in the roughly 110 validation repertoires.

The genes are TRBV15 and TRBJ1-4; D gene uncertain. The sequencing sample was made of PBMCs. The TCR was taken from a woman aged 18-29 years in good health and CMV-seropositive. The CDR3 loop reads CATSRDLSGEKLFF. DNA of the CDR3: TGTGCCACCAGCAGAGATCTCAGCGGAGAAAAACTGTTTTTT.